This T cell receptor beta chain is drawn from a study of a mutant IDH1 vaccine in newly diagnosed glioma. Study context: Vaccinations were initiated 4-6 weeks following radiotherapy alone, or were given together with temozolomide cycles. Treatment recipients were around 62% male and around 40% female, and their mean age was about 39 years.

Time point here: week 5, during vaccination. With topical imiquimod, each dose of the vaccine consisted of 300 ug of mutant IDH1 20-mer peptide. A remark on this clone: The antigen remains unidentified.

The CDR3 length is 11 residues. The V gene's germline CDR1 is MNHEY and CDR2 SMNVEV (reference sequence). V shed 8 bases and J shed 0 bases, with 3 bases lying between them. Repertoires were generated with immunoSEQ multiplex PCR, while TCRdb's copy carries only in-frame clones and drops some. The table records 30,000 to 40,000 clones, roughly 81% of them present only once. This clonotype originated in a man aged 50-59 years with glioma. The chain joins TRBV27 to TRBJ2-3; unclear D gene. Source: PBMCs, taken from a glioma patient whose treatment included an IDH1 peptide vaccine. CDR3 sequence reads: CASQSTDTQYF. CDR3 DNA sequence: TGTGCCAGCCAGAGCACAGATACGCAGTATTTT.